This TCR beta chain was identified during a study of blood T cell repertoires in COVID-19. Study context: Samples came from the United States, Italy and Spain, spanning acute and convalescent COVID-19. In each case, the material was cDNA or gDNA derived from T cells, B-cell-depleted T cells, or PBMCs.

Original methodology: For nucleated cells, counts were estimated from reference gene primer amplification. Profiled with immunoSEQ multiplex PCR; TCRdb holds only in-frame clones, not every one. Clone size and V and J calls were adopted from that table, with D and trimming inferred from the DNA. The sample holds 370,000 or so clones, roughly four fifths seen once. The CDR3 totals 18 residues. Germline V gives CDR1 LNHDA, CDR2 SQIVND (reference sequence). Trimming cost V 3 bases and J 0 bases; bases outside gene matches: 8. This sequence was found in a human donor with acute or convalescent COVID-19. The donor label of this sample is uncertain. Material: peripheral blood. This chain links TRBV19 with TRBJ2-6; TRBD1 matches 7 bases. CDR3 amino acids: CASSIYRGSTSGANVLTF. For the CDR3, the DNA is TGTGCCAGTAGTATTTACAGGGGATCAACCTCTGGGGCCAACGTCCTGACTTTC.